The T cell receptor (beta chain) under discussion was sequenced for a study of cytomegalovirus exposure and HLA in healthy donors. This CDR3 is 17 amino acids long. The V and J ends lost 1 base and 5 bases, in that order; junction bases with no gene match: 13. Germline V gene sequence: CDR1 SEHNR, CDR2 FQNEAQ (reference sequence). Researchers ran the PCR with 60 Vbeta and 13 Jbeta primers. Clones were read by immunoSEQ multiplex PCR, and TCRdb kept only the in-frame ones, dropping some. The sample has about 160,000 clones; about four fifths are singletons. The chain employs TRBV7-9 and TRBJ1-1; 7 bases are shared with TRBD1. The TCR originated in a human donor in good health. Sequencing was done on a sample of PBMCs. The CDR3 spells CASSLEGRGRGYTEAFF. For the CDR3, the DNA is TGTGCCAGCAGCTTAGAAGGCCGGGGCAGGGGGTATACTGAAGCTTTCTTT. Complete variable domain (other parts from reference TRBV7-9 and TRBJ1-1): DTGVSQNPRHKITKRGQNVTFRCDPISEHNRLYWYRQTLGQGPEFLTYFQNEAQLEKSRLLSDRFSAERPKGSFSTLEIQRTEQGDSAMYLCASSLEGRGRGYTEAFFGQGTRLTVV.